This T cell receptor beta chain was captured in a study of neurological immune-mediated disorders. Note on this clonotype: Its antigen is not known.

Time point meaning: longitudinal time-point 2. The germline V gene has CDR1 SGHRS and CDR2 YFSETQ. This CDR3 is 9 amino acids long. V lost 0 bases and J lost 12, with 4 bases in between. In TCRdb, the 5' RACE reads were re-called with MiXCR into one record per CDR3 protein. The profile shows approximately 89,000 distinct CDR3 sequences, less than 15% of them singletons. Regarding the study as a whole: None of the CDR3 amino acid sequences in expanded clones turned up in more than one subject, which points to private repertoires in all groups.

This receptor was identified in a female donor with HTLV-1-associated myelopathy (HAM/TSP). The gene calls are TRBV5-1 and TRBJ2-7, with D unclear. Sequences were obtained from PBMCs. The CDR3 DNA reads TGCGCCAGCAGCTTGGTCCCGTACTTC. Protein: CASSLVPYF.